These 7 T cell receptor beta chains were sequenced from one sample in a study of regulatory T cells. Study outcomes and limitations: Hydrophobic residues at CDR3 positions 6 and 7 were enriched in conventional CD4+ T cells of CD3G-deficient patients.

No antigen has been identified for these receptors. The primer mix had 52 TRBV and 13 TRBJ primers. Here immunoSEQ multiplex PCR was the method, and the copy in TCRdb shows in-frame clones only, minus some. Of tens of thousands of clones in the sample, over 75% were seen once. Material for sequencing was conventional CD4+ T cells sorted from blood. These receptors all stem from a child between 5 and 17 years old with CD3G deficiency.

The rearrangement joins TRBV30 to TRBJ2-7, with a tentative D call TRBD2 (5 bases). The V end lost 0 bases, the J end lost 10 bases, and 16 bases lay between the germline ends. Germline loops: CDR1 GTSNPN, CDR2 SVGIG (reference sequence). This CDR3 contains 13 residues. CDR3 DNA sequence: TGTGCCTGGAGTGTACAATTGGGTTCGGGACAGTACTTC. Its protein product is CAWSVQLGSGQYF.

V usage is TRBV11-3 and J usage is TRBJ2-6; 7 bases fit TRBD2. V was pared by 1 base and J by 0 bases, with 6 bases of the junction left unmatched. The germline V gene encodes CDR1 SGHNT and CDR2 YENEEA. This CDR3 contains 18 residues. CDR3 loop: CASSLGAGASSGANVLTF. In DNA form, the CDR3 reads TGTGCCAGCAGCTTAGGGGCGGGAGCTTCCTCTGGGGCCAACGTCCTGACTTTC.

This clone was counted once. The chain is built from TRBV13 and TRBJ2-5; D may be TRBD1 or TRBD2 (5 bases each). The V end was cut by 3 bases, the J end by 4 bases, with 15 bases between. CDR1 is PRHDT and CDR2 is FYEKMQ in the germline V gene (reference sequence). The CDR3 sequence is 15 residues long. The CDR3: CASSFSQGVGETQYF. The DNA of the CDR3 is TGTGCCAGCAGCTTTAGTCAGGGAGTCGGAGAGACCCAGTACTTC.

This chain uses TRBV5-1 with TRBJ2-5; D ambiguous. The CDR3 is 15 residues long. The germline CDR1 and CDR2 sequences are SGHRS and YFSETQ. Trimming left V 0 bases short and J 1 base short, with 10 bases between. The CDR3 here is CASSLVSGLQETQYF. In nucleotides, the CDR3 is TGCGCCAGCAGCTTGGTTTCAGGTCTCCAAGAGACCCAGTACTTC.

In the case of this clone: Other DNA sequences in the sample encode the same CDR3. The chain has TRBV28 and TRBJ2-7; a possible D gene is TRBD2 (7 bases). The V and J ends lost 4 bases and 2 bases respectively, with 15 bases between them. This CDR3 has 15 residues. The germline V gene encodes CDR1 MDHEN and CDR2 SYDVKM. CDR3 nucleotide sequence: TGTGCCAGCAGTTCTGGGGGCGGGAGTCCCTACGAGCAGTACTTC. Its translation: CASSSGGGSPYEQYF. The full variable domain, rest sourced from reference TRBV28 and TRBJ2-7, is DVKVTQSSRYLVKRTGEKVFLECVQDMDHENMFWYRQDPGLGLRLIYFSYDVKMKEKGDIPEGYSVSREKKERFSLILESASTNQTSMYLCASSSGGGSPYEQYFGPGTRLTVT.

The chain recombines TRBV28 with TRBJ1-5; the D gene is possibly TRBD1 (6 bases). V was cut by 3 bases and J by 9 bases, with 15 bases left in between. The CDR3 spans 14 residues. The germline V gene encodes CDR1 MDHEN and CDR2 SYDVKM. Written as DNA, the CDR3 is TGTGCCAGCAGTTTCAGGACAGCGGTAGGGCCCCAGCATTTT. Residues: CASSFRTAVGPQHF. The full variable domain, completed using reference TRBV28 and TRBJ1-5, is DVKVTQSSRYLVKRTGEKVFLECVQDMDHENMFWYRQDPGLGLRLIYFSYDVKMKEKGDIPEGYSVSREKKERFSLILESASTNQTSMYLCASSFRTAVGPQHFGDGTRLSIL.

The rearrangement links TRBV7-9 to TRBJ2-1; D perhaps matches TRBD1 (5 bases). The CDR3 spans 14 residues. Trimming left V 3 bases short and J 7 bases short, with 13 bases between. CDR1 SEHNR and CDR2 FQNEAQ come from the germline V gene (reference sequence). DNA for the CDR3: TGTGCCAGCAGCTTCGGTCAGGGAAAGAATGAGCAGTTCTTC. Amino acids: CASSFGQGKNEQFF.